These T cell receptor beta chains were read from a single sample in a study of blood T cell repertoires in COVID-19. Clones were read by immunoSEQ multiplex PCR, and TCRdb kept only the in-frame ones, dropping some. The sample shows roughly 160,000 clones, more than 70% of them seen only once. The source material was peripheral blood. These receptors all stem from an elderly woman with active or convalescent COVID-19. Each CDR3 is given with its conserved first and last residue. D genes are given only for firm matches. Where a row states a size, it is once, few, many or the class of an expanded clone; other rows omit it.

CDR3: CASSSPEGRKAFF; DNA: TGCGCCAGCAGCTCTCCAGAAGGCAGGAAAGCTTTCTTT; J: TRBJ1-1; D: NA; V: TRBV5-1; size: NA
CDR3: CATSMGSGRANTGELFF; DNA: TGTGCCACCTCGATGGGTAGCGGGAGGGCGAACACCGGGGAGCTGTTTTTT; J: TRBJ2-2; D: TRBD2; V: TRBV11-3; size: NA
CDR3: CASSRGIYNEQFF; DNA: TGTGCCAGCAGTCGGGGGATTTACAATGAGCAGTTCTTC; J: TRBJ2-1; D: NA; V: TRBV6-5; size: NA
CDR3: CASSMTGGMNTEAFF; DNA: TGCGCCAGCAGCATGACAGGGGGAATGAACACTGAAGCTTTCTTT; J: TRBJ1-1; D: TRBD1; V: TRBV5-1; size: NA
CDR3: CASSYQGLGGYTF; DNA: TGTGCCAGCAGTTACCAGGGCCTAGGAGGCTACACCTTC; J: TRBJ1-2; D: NA; V: TRBV6-5; size: NA
CDR3: CASTKEGGSGNTIYF; DNA: TGCGCCAGCACCAAAGAAGGGGGATCTGGAAACACCATATATTTT; J: TRBJ1-3; D: NA; V: TRBV10-1; size: NA
CDR3: CASSGWTGGFNQPQHF; DNA: TGTGCCAGCAGTGGTTGGACAGGGGGCTTCAATCAGCCCCAGCATTTT; J: TRBJ1-5; D: TRBD1; V: TRBV2; size: NA
CDR3: CASSLTGTSGGVAQYF; DNA: TGTGCCAGCAGCTTAACAGGAACTAGCGGGGGGGTTGCCCAGTACTTC; J: TRBJ2-5; D: TRBD2; V: TRBV7-3; size: once
CDR3: CASRIMASSYNEQFF; DNA: TGCGCCAGCCGGATTATGGCTAGCTCCTACAATGAGCAGTTCTTC; J: TRBJ2-1; D: NA; V: TRBV5-1; size: NA
CDR3: CSGGTPSRGRDGYTF; DNA: TGCAGCGGCGGCACCCCGTCCAGGGGTAGGGATGGCTACACCTTC; J: TRBJ1-2; D: NA; V: TRBV29-1; size: once
CDR3: CASSINRATEAFF; DNA: TGTGCCAGTAGTATTAACAGGGCGACTGAAGCTTTCTTT; J: TRBJ1-1; D: NA; V: TRBV19; size: NA
CDR3: CASSQDRAPLNTEAFF; DNA: TGTGCCAGCAGCCAGGACAGGGCGCCTCTGAACACTGAAGCTTTCTTT; J: TRBJ1-1; D: TRBD1; V: TRBV11-2; size: NA
CDR3: CASSEGPYEQYF; DNA: TGTGCCAGCTCGGAGGGACCTTACGAGCAGTACTTC; J: TRBJ2-7; D: NA; V: TRBV18; size: NA
CDR3: CASSDQGYTEAFF; DNA: TGTGCCAGCAGCGACCAGGGTTACACTGAAGCTTTCTTT; J: TRBJ1-1; D: NA; V: TRBV11-3; size: NA
CDR3: CASSLGSGTYEQYF; DNA: TGCGCCAGCAGCTTGGGGTCAGGAACCTACGAGCAGTACTTC; J: TRBJ2-7; D: NA; V: TRBV5-1; size: NA
CDR3: CASSRGQNTEAFF; DNA: TGTGCCAGCAGCAGGGGACAGAACACTGAAGCTTTCTTT; J: TRBJ1-1; D: NA; V: TRBV5-4; size: few
CDR3: CASSLFGQGGTEAFF; DNA: TGTGCCAGCAGCCTCTTCGGACAGGGCGGAACTGAAGCTTTCTTT; J: TRBJ1-1; D: TRBD1; V: TRBV7-2; size: NA
CDR3: CASSQGSYEQYF; DNA: TGTGCCAGCAGCCAAGGTTCGTACGAGCAGTACTTC; J: TRBJ2-7; D: NA; V: TRBV4-2; size: few
CDR3: CASSVGGTNEQFF; DNA: TGTGCCAGCAGCGTAGGCGGAACCAATGAGCAGTTCTTC; J: TRBJ2-1; D: NA; V: TRBV9; size: once
CDR3: CASSGALTGTDTQYF; DNA: TGTGCCAGTAGTGGTGCCCTTACAGGGACAGATACGCAGTATTTT; J: TRBJ2-3; D: NA; V: TRBV19; size: NA
CDR3: CASSEVGAGEYKHF; DNA: TGTGCCAGCAGTGAAGTAGGAGCGGGCGAATACAAGCATTTT; J: TRBJ2-3; D: NA; V: TRBV2; size: NA
CDR3: CASIAGGFYNEQFF; DNA: TGTGCCAGCATTGCGGGAGGATTTTACAATGAGCAGTTCTTC; J: TRBJ2-1; D: TRBD2; V: TRBV28; size: few
CDR3: CASSPDITGLYNEQFF; DNA: TGTGCCAGCTCACCAGATATAACGGGATTATACAATGAGCAGTTCTTC; J: TRBJ2-1; D: NA; V: TRBV18; size: NA
CDR3: CASSLTGTSEHNEQFF; DNA: TGTGCCAGCAGCTTAACAGGGACTAGCGAACACAATGAGCAGTTCTTC; J: TRBJ2-1; D: TRBD2; V: TRBV7-3; size: few
CDR3: CASSKGQGQNTEAFF; DNA: TGTGCCAGCAGCAAGGGACAGGGACAGAACACTGAAGCTTTCTTT; J: TRBJ1-1; D: TRBD1; V: TRBV5-4; size: NA
CDR3: CASSQDLRSQVAGSSDTQYF; DNA: TGCGCCAGCAGCCAAGATCTTAGATCCCAGGTAGCGGGATCATCAGATACGCAGTATTTT; J: TRBJ2-3; D: TRBD2; V: TRBV4-1; size: NA
CDR3: CASSFRASPLHF; DNA: TGTGCCAGCAGTTTCAGGGCTTCACCCCTCCACTTT; J: TRBJ1-6; D: NA; V: TRBV12-3/TRBV12-4; size: NA
CDR3: CATSDTGTSGSYNEQFF; DNA: TGTGCCACCAGTGACACCGGGACTAGCGGGAGTTACAATGAGCAGTTCTTC; J: TRBJ2-1; D: TRBD2; V: TRBV24-1; size: NA
CDR3: CASSTSGRSYEQYF; DNA: TGCGCCAGCAGCACTAGCGGGCGCTCCTACGAGCAGTACTTC; J: TRBJ2-7; D: TRBD2; V: TRBV5-1; size: NA
CDR3: CASSRGHTGSYNEQFF; DNA: TGTGCCAGTAGTCGGGGTCACACGGGGTCCTACAATGAGCAGTTCTTC; J: TRBJ2-1; D: NA; V: TRBV19; size: few
CDR3: CASSLSGSSSYEQYF; DNA: TGTGCCAGCAGCTTGAGCGGATCTAGCTCCTACGAGCAGTACTTC; J: TRBJ2-7; D: NA; V: TRBV6-5; size: NA
CDR3: CASSFGTLNTEAFF; DNA: TGCGCCAGCAGCTTCGGGACACTGAACACTGAAGCTTTCTTT; J: TRBJ1-1; D: NA; V: TRBV5-1; size: NA
CDR3: CASRRQGWEQFF; DNA: TGTGCCAGCAGACGACAGGGTTGGGAGCAGTTCTTC; J: TRBJ2-1; D: TRBD1; V: TRBV12-3/TRBV12-4; size: NA
CDR3: CASSQRAGIGQPQHF; DNA: TGTGCCAGTTCTCAACGGGCGGGGATCGGCCAGCCCCAGCATTTT; J: TRBJ1-5; D: NA; V: TRBV19; size: once
CDR3: CASSPAGIHEQYF; DNA: TGTGCCAGCTCACCAGCGGGTATCCACGAGCAGTACTTC; J: TRBJ2-7; D: NA; V: TRBV18; size: NA
CDR3: CASSSPFEKLFF; DNA: TGTGCCAGCAGCTCCCCTTTTGAAAAACTGTTTTTT; J: TRBJ1-4; D: NA; V: TRBV7-9; size: NA
CDR3: CASSLGGGSTGELFF; DNA: TGCGCCAGCAGCTTGGGAGGCGGGAGTACCGGGGAGCTGTTTTTT; J: TRBJ2-2; D: TRBD2; V: TRBV5-1; size: NA
CDR3: CASSQAGTVNTEAFF; DNA: TGTGCCAGCAGCCAAGCGGGGACAGTTAACACTGAAGCTTTCTTT; J: TRBJ1-1; D: TRBD1; V: TRBV3-1/TRBV3-2; size: NA
CDR3: CASSPWAGQSNYGYTF; DNA: TGTGCCAGCAGCCCCTGGGCAGGGCAGTCTAACTATGGCTACACCTTC; J: TRBJ1-2; D: NA; V: TRBV3-1/TRBV3-2; size: few
CDR3: CASSASGGYNSPLHF; DNA: TGTGCCAGCAGCGCGAGCGGGGGTTATAATTCACCCCTCCACTTT; J: TRBJ1-6; D: NA; V: TRBV11-3; size: NA
CDR3: CASSQGGQPRYQETQYF; DNA: TGTGCCAGCAGCCAAGGGGGACAGCCCCGGTACCAAGAGACCCAGTACTTC; J: TRBJ2-5; D: TRBD1; V: TRBV4-2; size: NA
CDR3: CASSLVPGGQPQHF; DNA: TGTGCCAGCAGCTTAGTCCCGGGGGGACAGCCCCAGCATTTT; J: TRBJ1-5; D: NA; V: TRBV7-2; size: NA
CDR3: CASSEAGTLYQETQYF; DNA: TGTGCCAGCAGTGAAGCCGGGACTCTGTACCAAGAGACCCAGTACTTC; J: TRBJ2-5; D: NA; V: TRBV6-1; size: few
CDR3: CASSMSLETQYF; DNA: TGCGCCAGCAGTATGTCCCTAGAGACCCAGTACTTC; J: TRBJ2-5; D: NA; V: TRBV5-1; size: NA
CDR3: CASSLNQNTEAFF; DNA: TGCGCCAGCAGCTTAAATCAGAACACTGAAGCTTTCTTT; J: TRBJ1-1; D: NA; V: TRBV5-1; size: NA
CDR3: CATRLAIMDTQYF; DNA: TGTGCCACCCGCCTAGCGATCATGGATACGCAGTATTTT; J: TRBJ2-3; D: NA; V: TRBV15; size: NA
CDR3: CASSLEGGSGNTIYF; DNA: TGTGCCAGCAGCTTAGAAGGGGGTTCTGGAAACACCATATATTTT; J: TRBJ1-3; D: NA; V: TRBV11-2; size: NA
CDR3: CASSGGLWRNGQPQHF; DNA: TGTGCCAGCAGTGGAGGACTTTGGAGGAACGGTCAGCCCCAGCATTTT; J: TRBJ1-5; D: NA; V: TRBV27; size: NA
CDR3: CSASNTEAFF; DNA: TGCAGCGCCTCGAACACTGAAGCTTTCTTT; J: TRBJ1-1; D: NA; V: TRBV29-1; size: NA
CDR3: CASSLVVREYSPLHF; DNA: TGCGCCAGCAGCTTGGTAGTGAGGGAATATTCACCCCTCCACTTT; J: TRBJ1-6; D: NA; V: TRBV5-1; size: NA
CDR3: CASSYGMRVVDTEAFF; DNA: TGTGCCAGCAGTTACGGGATGAGGGTCGTGGACACTGAAGCTTTCTTT; J: TRBJ1-1; D: NA; V: TRBV6-5; size: NA
CDR3: CASSLGTGGGYGYTF; DNA: TGTGCCAGCAGTCTCGGGACAGGGGGCGGGTATGGCTACACCTTC; J: TRBJ1-2; D: TRBD1; V: TRBV6-2/TRBV6-3; size: once
CDR3: CASSLGGRATSSTDTQYF; DNA: TGTGCCAGCAGCTTGGGCGGGAGGGCCACTAGTAGCACAGATACGCAGTATTTT; J: TRBJ2-3; D: TRBD2; V: TRBV5-6; size: NA
CDR3: CAASSGNPYEQYF; DNA: TGTGCCGCATCTAGCGGGAACCCCTACGAGCAGTACTTC; J: TRBJ2-7; D: TRBD2; V: TRBV10-3; size: NA
CDR3: CASSPTGQGAGEQYF; DNA: TGTGCCAGCTCACCAACCGGACAGGGGGCGGGCGAGCAGTACTTC; J: TRBJ2-7; D: TRBD1; V: TRBV18; size: few
CDR3: CASSLERGRTEAFF; DNA: TGTGCCAGCAGCTTAGAACGCGGCAGAACGGAAGCTTTCTTT; J: TRBJ1-1; D: NA; V: TRBV13; size: NA
CDR3: CASRSTTGGGNGYTF; DNA: TGTGCCAGCAGGTCAACAACAGGGGGCGGGAATGGCTACACCTTC; J: TRBJ1-2; D: TRBD1; V: TRBV2; size: NA
CDR3: CASSVGTEIYEQYF; DNA: TGTGCCAGCAGTGTGGGGACAGAAATTTACGAGCAGTACTTC; J: TRBJ2-7; D: TRBD1; V: TRBV2; size: once
CDR3: CASGGMSEQYF; DNA: TGTGCCAGCGGAGGGATGAGCGAGCAGTACTTC; J: TRBJ2-7; D: NA; V: TRBV6-5; size: NA